These 30 T cell receptor beta chains came from one sample sequenced in a study of OX40 agonist ivuxolimab in advanced cancers. Using immunoSEQ multiplex PCR, the repertoire was profiled, and TCRdb retains in-frame clones only, with some absent. The profile shows about 35,000 clones, about 90% of them singletons. Source: CD4+ or CD8+ T cells sorted from blood, taken in a trial of the OX40 agonist ivuxolimab. The receptors stem from an adult with an advanced solid tumor such as melanoma, head and neck, liver or kidney cancer.

This clone was detected only once. DNA of the CDR3: TGTGCCAGCAGTCCTCCCTGGGGGACAGGGGGCTCGGTCCCAGATACGCAGTATTTT. Its protein is CASSPPWGTGGSVPDTQYF. V is TRBV2 and J is TRBJ2-3, with 12 bases matching TRBD1. Germline assignment: CDR1 SNHLY and CDR2 FYNNEI. V dropped 5 bases and J dropped 4; count of bases not matched to a gene: 16. This CDR3 is built from 19 residues.

V usage is TRBV4-3 and J usage is TRBJ2-1, with 8 bases aligning to TRBD2. Germline loops: CDR1 LGHNA, CDR2 YSLEER. The CDR3 length is 15 residues. Trimming at V came to 0 bases and at J to 9 bases, leaving 7 bases not matched to a gene. CDR3 amino acids: CASSQDGSSGTEQFF. Written as DNA, the CDR3 is TGCGCCAGCAGCCAAGACGGGAGTAGCGGGACTGAGCAGTTCTTC.

The J gene is TRBJ1-1, the V gene TRBV30; a possible D gene is TRBD1 (5 bases). V was pared by 0 bases and J by 5 bases, with 13 bases between. In germline, CDR1 is GTSNPN, CDR2 SVGIG (reference sequence). The CDR3 spans 14 residues. The CDR3 DNA follows: TGTGCCTGGAGTGTACTTCGGGGCCCGACTGAAGCTTTCTTT. Translated: CAWSVLRGPTEAFF.

This clone was counted once. The rearrangement uses TRBV28 and TRBJ2-3, with D possibly being TRBD1 (5 bases). The germline V and J ends were trimmed by 5 bases and 9 bases, with 15 bases remaining between them. The CDR3 covers 13 residues. Germline assignment: CDR1 MDHEN and CDR2 SYDVKM. CDR3 residues: CASSPPRRETQYF. CDR3 DNA: TGTGCCAGCAGTCCCCCCCGCAGGGAAACGCAGTATTTT.

The V call is TRBV7-9, the J call TRBJ2-3, with 8 bases lining up with TRBD2. The V and J ends lost 0 bases and 5 bases, in that order; junction bases with no gene match: 7. Germline CDR1 reads SEHNR; CDR2 reads FQNEAQ (reference sequence). CDR3 length equals 16 residues. The CDR3 nucleotides are TGTGCCAGCAGCTTAGCAGCGGGAGTGATTGGAGATACGCAGTATTTT. Its translation: CASSLAAGVIGDTQYF.

The chain employs TRBV7-8 and TRBJ2-5, with 7 bases that match TRBD2. Germline V gene data show CDR1 as SGHVS and CDR2 as FQNEAQ. V lost 1 base and J lost 4; bases outside the gene matches: 6. CDR3 length: 15 residues. The CDR3 sequence: CASSLVGGGRETQYF. The CDR3 region has the DNA TGTGCCAGCAGCTTAGTTGGGGGAGGGAGAGAGACCCAGTACTTC. Together with reference TRBV7-8 and TRBJ2-5, the CDR3 gives the full variable domain: GAGVSQSPRYKVAKRGQDVALRCDPISGHVSLFWYQQALGQGPEFLTYFQNEAQLDKSGLPSDRFFAERPEGSVSTLKIQRTQQEDSAVYLCASSLVGGGRETQYFGPGTRLLVL.

V is TRBV28 and J is TRBJ2-3; possibly TRBD1 or TRBD2 for D (5 bases each). V was pared by 4 bases and J by 0 bases, with 17 bases between. The CDR3 is 17 amino acids. The germline V gene encodes CDR1 MDHEN and CDR2 SYDVKM. The CDR3 DNA is TGTGCCAGCAGTTCGACCGGGGCCCGGATAAGCACAGATACGCAGTATTTT. It yields the protein CASSSTGARISTDTQYF. The complete variable domain, with remaining parts taken from reference TRBV28 and TRBJ2-3, reads DVKVTQSSRYLVKRTGEKVFLECVQDMDHENMFWYRQDPGLGLRLIYFSYDVKMKEKGDIPEGYSVSREKKERFSLILESASTNQTSMYLCASSSTGARISTDTQYFGPGTRLTVL.

The CDR3 is CASSSWTGDPRTYRFGNTIYF. For the CDR3, the DNA is TGTGCCAGCAGTTCTTGGACAGGGGACCCTAGAACCTACAGGTTTGGAAACACCATATATTTT. This chain joins TRBV28 and TRBJ1-3; 9 bases agree with TRBD1. CDR3 length: 21 residues. Germline values: CDR1 MDHEN, CDR2 SYDVKM. V trimming: 4 bases; J trimming: 3 bases; junction bases outside the gene matches: 22.

The chain has TRBV5-1 and TRBJ2-5; D is perhaps TRBD1 (6 bases). Germline CDR1 and CDR2: SGHRS and YFSETQ. The CDR3 has 13 amino acids. Between the trimmed V and J ends, which lost 5 bases and 4 bases, there was a span of 12 bases. The chain's CDR3 is CASSVSRGETQYF. DNA for the CDR3: TGCGCCAGCAGTGTTTCCAGGGGAGAGACCCAGTACTTC.

CDR3 DNA sequence: TGTGCCAGCAGTGTCCCAGGGGGCGTAACTGAAGCTTTCTTT. It encodes CASSVPGGVTEAFF. This sequence joins TRBV6-6 and TRBJ1-1, with 8 bases fitting TRBD1. CDR1 is MNHNY, CDR2 SVGAGI, per germline (reference sequence). This CDR3 is 14 amino acids long. The ends lost 5 bases at V and 5 bases at J; junction bases unmatched: 7.

The chain couples TRBV4-1 to TRBJ2-2; D gene uncertain. Germline assignment: CDR1 MGHRA and CDR2 YSYEKL. The V end was cut by 0 bases, the J end by 8 bases, with 10 bases between. This CDR3 has 14 amino acids. CDR3 sequence reads: CASSQDRHMGELFF. As DNA, the CDR3 is TGCGCCAGCAGCCAAGATCGACATATGGGGGAGCTGTTTTTT.

V gene TRBV5-6 combines with J gene TRBJ1-5; TRBD1 agrees at 7 bases. CDR1 is SGHDT, CDR2 YYEEEE, per germline. V lost 4 bases, J lost 6 bases, and 13 bases stayed unmatched. There are 16 residues in the CDR3. The CDR3 DNA is TGTGCCAGCAGCCACTTCCTTACAGGGGAACGTCAGCCCCAGCATTTT. It codes for CASSHFLTGERQPQHF.

The J gene is TRBJ2-5, the V gene TRBV27, with D unresolved. Germline-derived CDR1 and CDR2 are MNHEY and SMNVEV (reference sequence). V gave up 1 base and J gave up 0 bases, with 9 bases separating them. CDR3 length: 15 residues. DNA for the CDR3: TGTGCCAGCAGTTTATATTTGGGCTACCAAGAGACCCAGTACTTC. This translates into CASSLYLGYQETQYF.

V and J are TRBV10-3 and TRBJ2-5, with TRBD2 matching over 9 bases. V shed 3 bases, J shed 1 base, and the junction held 6 bases outside the gene matches. This CDR3 contains 16 residues. Germline V gives CDR1 ENHRY, CDR2 SYGVKD. This CDR3 is CAISDRVAGAQETQYF. CDR3 sequence (DNA): TGTGCCATCAGTGATCGGGTAGCGGGAGCCCAAGAGACCCAGTACTTC.

This clone was observed once. This chain links TRBV5-6 with TRBJ2-2; perhaps TRBD1 as D (6 bases). There are 12 residues in the CDR3. The germline V gene has CDR1 SGHDT and CDR2 YYEEEE. V dropped 4 bases and J dropped 5 bases, with 6 bases sitting between them. The CDR3 sequence: CASSRGTGELFF. The DNA of the CDR3 is TGTGCCAGCAGCAGGGGGACCGGGGAGCTGTTTTTT.

The chain links TRBV7-3 to TRBJ1-2, with D tentatively TRBD1 (5 bases). Trimming left V 0 bases short and J 5 bases short, with 25 bases between. The V gene's germline CDR1 is SGHTA and CDR2 FQGTGA. The CDR3 loop spans 19 amino acids. This chain's CDR3 is CASSLTPGTERRMGYGYTF. The CDR3 nucleotides read TGTGCCAGCAGCTTAACCCCGGGGACCGAGCGGCGTATGGGGTATGGCTACACCTTC.

This chain connects TRBV7-3 to TRBJ2-1, with D uncertain. Between the trimmed V and J ends, which lost 5 bases and 3 bases, there was a span of 8 bases. Per germline, CDR1 SGHTA and CDR2 FQGTGA. The CDR3 is 13 residues long. In DNA form, the CDR3 reads TGTGCCAGCAGCCCCGGCGGCTACAATGAGCAGTTCTTC. It specifies CASSPGGYNEQFF. Filled out from reference TRBV7-3 and TRBJ2-1, the complete variable domain reads GAGVSQTPSNKVTEKGKYVELRCDPISGHTALYWYRQSLGQGPEFLIYFQGTGAADDSGLPNDRFFAVRPEGSVSTLKIQRTERGDSAVYLCASSPGGYNEQFFGPGTRLTVL.

The rearrangement joins TRBV19 to TRBJ1-1, with D tentatively TRBD1 (6 bases). The germline V gene has CDR1 LNHDA and CDR2 SQIVND (reference sequence). The CDR3 has 14 residues. V was trimmed by 5 bases and J by 0 bases, leaving 10 bases between them. The chain's CDR3 is CASSWAGVNTEAFF. DNA for the CDR3: TGTGCCAGTAGTTGGGCAGGGGTGAACACTGAAGCTTTCTTT.

As for this clone: Other DNA sequences in the sample encode the same CDR3. The chain is built from TRBV19 and TRBJ1-5, with a tentative D call TRBD1 (6 bases). CDR1 LNHDA and CDR2 SQIVND come from the germline V gene (reference sequence). CDR3 length equals 14 residues. Between the trimmed V and J ends, which lost 3 bases and 3 bases, there was a span of 9 bases. CDR3 sequence: CASSIRDNNQPQHF. The CDR3 DNA reads TGTGCCAGTAGTATCCGGGACAACAATCAGCCCCAGCATTTT. Drawing the rest from reference TRBV19 and TRBJ1-5, the complete variable domain is DGGITQSPKYLFRKEGQNVTLSCEQNLNHDAMYWYRQDPGQGLRLIYYSQIVNDFQKGDIAEGYSVSREKKESFPLTVTSAQKNPTAFYLCASSIRDNNQPQHFGDGTRLSIL.

The J gene is TRBJ2-1, the V gene TRBV13; 12 positions match TRBD2. Germline values: CDR1 PRHDT, CDR2 FYEKMQ (reference sequence). The CDR3 has 16 amino acids. Unmatched junction bases numbered 7, after V lost 5 bases and J lost 5 bases. CDR3 nucleotides: TGTGCCAGCAGCCCCTCGGGACTAGCGGGTGACAATGAGCAGTTCTTC. This codes for CASSPSGLAGDNEQFF. Based on the CDR3 plus reference TRBV13 and TRBJ2-1, the full variable domain is AAGVIQSPRHLIKEKRETATLKCYPIPRHDTVYWYQQGPGQDPQFLISFYEKMQSDKGSIPDRFSAQQFSDYHSELNMSSLELGDSALYFCASSPSGLAGDNEQFFGPGTRLTVL.

V gene TRBV28 combines with J gene TRBJ2-4; 7 nucleotides match TRBD1. Trimming removed 5 bases from V and 6 bases from J; junction bases left unmatched: 7. Germline values: CDR1 MDHEN, CDR2 SYDVKM. The CDR3 is 14 amino acids. CDR3 nucleotides: TGTGCCAGCAGTCCCGGGACAGAGACAAACATTCAGTACTTC. Its translation: CASSPGTETNIQYF.

V and J are TRBV15 and TRBJ2-7, with TRBD2 matching over 10 bases. Losses at the gene ends were 1 base for V and 2 bases for J; bases not matched to a gene: 14. There are 19 residues in the CDR3. CDR1 is LNHNV, CDR2 YYDKDF, per germline (reference sequence). The chain's CDR3 is CATSRAGTITSGATYEQYF. The CDR3 DNA reads TGTGCCACCAGCAGAGCGGGGACGATTACTAGCGGGGCGACCTACGAGCAGTACTTC.

V gene TRBV13 combines with J gene TRBJ2-2; 13 nucleotides agree with TRBD2. Germline V gene data show CDR1 as PRHDT and CDR2 as FYEKMQ (reference sequence). After removal of 5 bases from V and 3 bases from J, the junction contained 9 bases not matched to a gene. This CDR3 has 18 residues. The CDR3 reads CASSETSGRPRDTGELFF. The CDR3 DNA reads TGTGCCAGCAGCGAGACTAGCGGGAGGCCCCGGGACACCGGGGAGCTGTTTTTT. Full variable domain (remainder filled in from reference TRBV13 and TRBJ2-2): AAGVIQSPRHLIKEKRETATLKCYPIPRHDTVYWYQQGPGQDPQFLISFYEKMQSDKGSIPDRFSAQQFSDYHSELNMSSLELGDSALYFCASSETSGRPRDTGELFFGEGSRLTVL.

The chain has TRBV4-1 and TRBJ2-2; 8 bases fit TRBD1. This CDR3 has 16 residues. In germline, CDR1 is MGHRA, CDR2 YSYEKL. The junction had 8 bases not matched to a gene; V was cut back by 2 bases and J by 6 bases. Written as DNA, the CDR3 is TGCGCCAGCAGCCAAAGGGACAGGAGGTCGTCCGGGGAGCTGTTTTTT. Its translation is CASSQRDRRSSGELFF.

V usage is TRBV19 and J usage is TRBJ1-5; 9 bases are shared with TRBD1. Germline V lookup: CDR1 LNHDA, CDR2 SQIVND (reference sequence). The length of the CDR3 is 17 residues. Trimming cost V 0 bases and J 6 bases; bases outside gene matches: 9. The CDR3 spells CASSIDAQGAHGQPQHF. The CDR3 nucleotides are TGTGCCAGTAGTATAGATGCACAGGGGGCGCACGGTCAGCCCCAGCATTTT.

This chain connects TRBV2 to TRBJ2-7, with 8 bases lining up with TRBD2. V trimming: 0 bases; J trimming: 0 bases; junction bases outside the gene matches: 4. This CDR3 has 16 residues. Germline CDR1 SNHLY, CDR2 FYNNEI. CDR3 nucleotides: TGTGCCAGCAGTGAAGCTGCCGGGACTAGCTCCTACGAGCAGTACTTC. Its translation: CASSEAAGTSSYEQYF.

This chain joins TRBV9 and TRBJ1-2, with D perhaps matching TRBD1 (6 bases). From germline, CDR1 is SGDLS and CDR2 YYNGEE. The CDR3 contains 16 residues. Trimming left V 6 bases short and J 5 bases short, with 23 bases between. The CDR3 DNA follows: TGTGCCAGCACCCAAAGCGGGGGGCTCCTCGGGTATGGCTACACCTTC. It translates to CASTQSGGLLGYGYTF. Combining the CDR3 with reference TRBV9 and TRBJ1-2 gives the whole variable domain DSGVTQTPKHLITATGQRVTLRCSPRSGDLSVYWYQQSLDQGLQFLIQYYNGEERAKGNILERFSAQQFPDLHSELNLSSLELGDSALYFCASTQSGGLLGYGYTFGSGTRLTVV.

V gene TRBV27 combines with J gene TRBJ1-6; tentative D call: TRBD1 (6 bases). CDR1 is MNHEY and CDR2 is SMNVEV in the germline V gene (reference sequence). The ends were cut back, 5 bases at V and 7 bases at J, with 15 bases in the middle. The CDR3 spans 15 residues. The CDR3, as DNA: TGTGCCAGCAGTCCAGGACAGTTTCCGAATTCACCCCTCCACTTT. Protein product: CASSPGQFPNSPLHF.

The chain couples TRBV27 to TRBJ1-1; the D is unclear. The CDR3 is 14 residues long. CDR1 is MNHEY, CDR2 SMNVEV, per germline (reference sequence). V lost 0 bases to trimming and J lost 5 bases, with 10 bases between them. The CDR3 DNA reads as TGTGCCAGCAGTTTATCGATGGACGCGACTGAAGCTTTCTTT. Protein: CASSLSMDATEAFF.

The genes are TRBV27 and TRBJ2-7; D is ambiguous. Germline loops: CDR1 MNHEY, CDR2 SMNVEV (reference sequence). This CDR3 is 14 amino acids long. Trimming took off 1 base at V and 2 bases at J, with 9 bases between the two ends. The CDR3 protein is CASSLYAETYEQYF. The DNA for the CDR3 is TGTGCCAGCAGTTTATATGCGGAGACCTACGAGCAGTACTTC.